Shown below are 20 T cell receptor beta chains from a single sample sequenced in a study of tumor-infiltrating lymphocytes in localized non-small cell lung cancer (dated by TCRdb to the early 2020s). To prepare the library, the immunoSEQ multiplex PCR assay was applied. TCRdb carries this immuneACCESS record with in-frame sequences only. Its versions omit some clonotypes, under half of them owing to an unresolved V gene in the studies checked, with the rest unexplained. The sample table lists roughly 5,800 clones, about 71% of them with a count of one. Around 15% of the sample is taken by the ten largest. Input material: uninvolved lung tissue not adjacent to the tumor. Every receptor here comes from a human donor with non-small cell lung cancer.

The chain joins TRBV4-3 to TRBJ2-6; no reliable D call. The CDR3 runs 17 residues. Trimming shortened V by 4 bases and J by 4 bases, and 17 bases separated the two germline ends. Germline V lookup: CDR1 LGHNA, CDR2 YSLEER. The CDR3 DNA reads as TGCGCCAGCAGCCCAAGCCAGGATGCTTTCGGGGCCAACGTCCTGACTTTC. Amino acids: CASSPSQDAFGANVLTF.

The V and J genes are TRBV7-9 and TRBJ2-1, with TRBD2 matching over 7 bases. The CDR3 is made up of 17 amino acids. Germline values: CDR1 SEHNR, CDR2 FQNEAQ (reference sequence). Trimming at V came to 2 bases and at J to 4 bases, leaving 11 bases not matched to a gene. This CDR3 reads CASSLKPAGRPYNEQFF. CDR3 in DNA: TGTGCCAGCAGCTTAAAACCAGCGGGACGCCCTTACAATGAGCAGTTCTTC.

This sequence joins TRBV29-1 and TRBJ2-2, with TRBD1 matching over 8 bases. The CDR3 runs to 15 residues. V trimming: 4 bases; J trimming: 0 bases; junction bases outside the gene matches: 4. Germline V CDR1 and CDR2: SQVTM, ANQGSEA. CDR3 residues: CSVGDRSANTGELFF. The CDR3 DNA reads TGCAGCGTTGGGGACAGGAGCGCGAACACCGGGGAGCTGTTTTTT.

The chain links TRBV7-2 to TRBJ1-4; 7 nucleotides match TRBD1. Germline values: CDR1 SGHTA, CDR2 FQGNSA. The V gene end was trimmed by 6 bases and the J gene end by 7 bases; junction bases not matched to a gene: 8. The CDR3 spans 14 residues. The CDR3 protein is CASSPGQEGEKLFF. The CDR3 coding sequence is TGTGCCAGCAGTCCAGGACAGGAAGGTGAAAAACTGTTTTTT.

This chain links TRBV9 with TRBJ2-6; no firm D call. CDR3 length equals 16 residues. Germline assignment: CDR1 SGDLS and CDR2 YYNGEE. Trimming took 0 bases from V and 1 from J, leaving 8 bases between them. The CDR3 DNA reads as TGTGCCAGCAGCGTAGATGGGGATTCTGGGGCCAACGTCCTGACTTTC. This sequence encodes CASSVDGDSGANVLTF.

V usage is TRBV5-1 and J usage is TRBJ2-5; D is uncertain. CDR1 SGHRS and CDR2 YFSETQ come from the germline V gene. The V gene lost 0 bases and the J gene lost 5 bases, with 5 bases spanning the gap. This CDR3 is built from 12 residues. This chain's CDR3 is CASSLAGETQYF. CDR3 coding DNA: TGCGCCAGCAGCTTGGCCGGGGAGACCCAGTACTTC.

The gene calls are TRBV11-3 and TRBJ2-2; D ambiguous. Germline loops: CDR1 SGHNT, CDR2 YENEEA. Trimming removed 3 bases at V and 2 bases at J, with 7 bases between. CDR3 length: 14 residues. DNA of the CDR3: TGTGCCAGCAGCTTTGTATCTAACACCGGGGAGCTGTTTTTT. Protein: CASSFVSNTGELFF.

The chain combines TRBV9 with TRBJ1-5; the D gene is possibly TRBD1 (5 bases). V gave up 5 bases and J gave up 5 bases, with 17 bases separating them. CDR1 SGDLS and CDR2 YYNGEE come from the germline V gene. The CDR3 runs 15 residues. This chain's CDR3 is CASSATGRKDQPQHF. CDR3 bases: TGTGCCAGCAGTGCCACGGGACGGAAAGATCAGCCCCAGCATTTT.

In regard to this clone: A junction boundary mismatches the germline segment, possibly from a read error. This sequence joins TRBV7-2 and TRBJ2-5, with 7 bases fitting TRBD2. CDR1 SGHTA and CDR2 FQGNSA come from the germline V gene. This CDR3 contains 13 residues. CDR3 sequence: CASSHGGGETQYF. As DNA, the CDR3 is TGCGCCAGCAGCCACGGGGGAGGGGAGACCCAGTACTTC.

The chain recombines TRBV5-4 with TRBJ2-4; D call uncertain. Germline assignment: CDR1 SGHNT and CDR2 YYREEE (reference sequence). This CDR3 comprises 13 residues. The ends were cut back, 0 bases at V and 7 bases at J, with 8 bases in the middle. The chain's CDR3 is CASSLGGGNIQYF. The CDR3 DNA sequence: TGTGCCAGCAGCTTGGGGGGTGGGAACATTCAGTACTTC.

This chain uses TRBV4-1 with TRBJ1-1, with a possible D match to TRBD1 (6 bases). The CDR3 totals 18 residues. Per germline, CDR1 MGHRA and CDR2 YSYEKL. The germline V and J ends were trimmed by 1 base and 1 base, with 19 bases remaining between them. The CDR3 is CASSQARYLKGGNTEAFF. In DNA, the CDR3 is TGCGCCAGCAGCCAAGCACGTTACTTAAAGGGGGGGAACACTGAAGCTTTCTTT.

The chain joins TRBV19 to TRBJ1-1; D might be TRBD1 (5 bases). The CDR3 covers 15 residues. Trimming cost V 4 bases and J 0 bases, with 12 bases left between them. CDR1 and CDR2 from the germline V gene are LNHDA and SQIVND (reference sequence). The CDR3 sequence: CASSRPGPMNTEAFF. The CDR3 DNA follows: TGTGCCAGTAGTAGACCGGGACCCATGAACACTGAAGCTTTCTTT.

The J gene is TRBJ2-3, the V gene TRBV19; D is unresolved. CDR3 length equals 10 residues. Germline assignment: CDR1 LNHDA and CDR2 SQIVND (reference sequence). V lost 10 bases and J 5 bases, leaving 7 bases between the germline ends. The DNA for the CDR3 is TGTGCCACTTCGAGAGATACGCAGTATTTT. It translates to CATSRDTQYF.

The rearrangement links TRBV29-1 to TRBJ2-1; D is unclear. Trimming pared 6 bases from V and 9 bases from J, leaving 15 bases between. The CDR3 consists of 12 residues. From germline, CDR1 is SQVTM and CDR2 ANQGSEA. The CDR3 reads CSVILDFGEQFF. The CDR3 DNA is TGCAGCGTAATTCTAGATTTTGGTGAGCAGTTCTTC.

The chain combines TRBV27 with TRBJ2-7; D perhaps matches TRBD2 (6 bases). CDR1 and CDR2 (germline): MNHEY, SMNVEV (reference sequence). V lost 1 base and J 4 bases, leaving 8 bases between the germline ends. The CDR3 runs to 13 residues. The CDR3 DNA reads TGTGCCAGCAGTTTATATGGAGGGTACGAGCAGTACTTC. It codes for CASSLYGGYEQYF.

The V call is TRBV30, the J call TRBJ2-2; unclear D gene. Trimming removed 3 bases at V and 0 bases at J, with 14 bases between. The germline V gene has CDR1 GTSNPN and CDR2 SVGIG (reference sequence). The CDR3 length is 16 residues. CDR3 nucleotides: TGTGCCTGGAGACCGGGCCTCAGTTCGAACACCGGGGAGCTGTTTTTT. Its translation: CAWRPGLSSNTGELFF.

This chain connects TRBV9 to TRBJ1-2; the D is unclear. There are 13 residues in the CDR3. The ends were cut back, 3 bases at V and 11 bases at J, with 17 bases in the middle. Germline CDR1 reads SGDLS; CDR2 reads YYNGEE. DNA of the CDR3: TGTGCCAGCAGCGGGTGGGCGGTGGCTTCGTACACCTTC. It yields the protein CASSGWAVASYTF.

This clone occurred a few times. The chain recombines TRBV21-1 with TRBJ1-2. TRBV21-1 is reported as a pseudogene. CDR3 length equals 16 residues. The CDR3 bases are TGTGCCAGCAGCAACCCACCTAGGCGGAGGGACTATGGCTACACCTTC. Protein sequence: CASSNPPRRRDYGYTF.

The rearrangement uses TRBV5-1 and TRBJ1-4; D is possibly TRBD1 (5 bases). Trimming left V 4 bases short and J 3 bases short, with 13 bases between. The CDR3 contains 15 residues. Germline CDR1 and CDR2: SGHRS and YFSETQ. The CDR3, as DNA: TGCGCCAGCAGCCTCCTCGGGGGTTCTAATGAAAAACTGTTTTTT. Amino acid sequence: CASSLLGGSNEKLFF.

The chain uses TRBV5-4 and TRBJ2-7; the match to TRBD1 covers 9 bases. The CDR3 is 14 residues long. V lost 4 bases, J lost 7 bases, and 9 bases stayed unmatched. Per the germline V gene, CDR1 is SGHNT and CDR2 is YYREEE (reference sequence). CDR3 residues: CASSPRDRVEEQYF. In DNA form, the CDR3 reads TGTGCCAGCAGCCCTCGGGACAGGGTCGAGGAGCAGTACTTC.